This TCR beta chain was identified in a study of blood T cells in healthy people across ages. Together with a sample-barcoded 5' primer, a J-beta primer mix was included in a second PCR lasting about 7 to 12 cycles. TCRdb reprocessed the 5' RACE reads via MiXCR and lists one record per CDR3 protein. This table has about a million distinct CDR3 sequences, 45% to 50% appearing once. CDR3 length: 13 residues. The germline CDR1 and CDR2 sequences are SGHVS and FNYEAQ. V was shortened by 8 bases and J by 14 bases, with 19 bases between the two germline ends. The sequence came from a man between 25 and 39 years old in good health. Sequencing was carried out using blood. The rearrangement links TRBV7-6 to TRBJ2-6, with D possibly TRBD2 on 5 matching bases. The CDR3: CASADRLPAFLTF. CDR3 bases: TGTGCCAGCGCAGACCGACTACCCGCTTTCCTGACTTTC.